This TCR beta chain was captured in a study of blood T cell repertoires in COVID-19. Study at large: Samples taken during acute and convalescent COVID-19 were collected in the United States, Italy and Spain. Sample material is recorded as cDNA or gDNA derived from T cells, B-cell-depleted T cells, or PBMCs.

CDR1 and CDR2 from the germline V gene are LNHDA and SQIVND (reference sequence). The V end lost 6 bases, the J end lost 2 bases, and 12 bases lay between the germline ends. The CDR3 consists of 14 residues. The assay was immunoSEQ multiplex PCR, and TCRdb's table has in-frame clones only and misses some. The sample lists some 45,000 clones; roughly 80% were seen once. The chain combines TRBV19 with TRBJ2-3; tentatively, D is TRBD1 (6 bases). The sequenced sample consisted of peripheral blood. The source of this sequence is a man in his sixties or seventies with acute or convalescent COVID-19. The CDR3 loop reads CASRETGSTDTQYF. The DNA for the CDR3 is TGTGCCAGTAGGGAAACAGGGTCCACAGATACGCAGTATTTT. Looking up the rest from reference TRBV19 and TRBJ2-3 gives the full variable domain: DGGITQSPKYLFRKEGQNVTLSCEQNLNHDAMYWYRQDPGQGLRLIYYSQIVNDFQKGDIAEGYSVSREKKESFPLTVTSAQKNPTAFYLCASRETGSTDTQYFGPGTRLTVL.